One and the same sample provided the 21 T cell receptor beta chains below, sequenced in a study of T cells after yellow fever vaccination. TCRdb passed the 5' RACE reads through MiXCR, listing each CDR3 protein once. The sample yields a few hundred thousand distinct CDR3 sequences, 7.5% to 9% seen once. Sequencing was performed on CD4+ T cells sorted from PBMCs, taken 5 days after the yellow fever booster vaccination. These receptor sequences come from a man between 18 and 35 years old who received the YFV17D yellow fever vaccine.

This clonotype has a handful of counts. The rearrangement links TRBV7-3 to TRBJ1-6; a possible D gene is TRBD1 (6 bases). Trimming shortened V by 5 bases and J by 7 bases, and 9 bases separated the two germline ends. CDR1 and CDR2 (germline): SGHTA, FQGTGA. This CDR3 is built from 13 residues. The CDR3 DNA reads as TGTGCCAGCAGCACAGGGAACAATTCACCCCTCCACTTT. Its protein is CASSTGNNSPLHF.

The CDR3 nucleotides read TGTGCCAGCTCACCAGAGAGGCCCCCGAACTATGGCTACACCTTC. Translated: CASSPERPPNYGYTF. The chain carries TRBV18 and TRBJ1-2; D is uncertain. The V end was cut by 2 bases, the J end by 2 bases, with 12 bases between. CDR3 length: 15 residues. CDR1 is KGHSH, CDR2 LQKENI, per germline.

In this sample, this clonotype turned up many times. The chain carries TRBV7-9 and TRBJ2-5; TRBD1 aligns across 9 bases. Trimming cost V 0 bases and J 1 base; bases outside gene matches: 6. The CDR3 covers 17 residues. Germline CDR1 reads SEHNR; CDR2 reads FQNEAQ (reference sequence). CDR3 in DNA: TGTGCCAGCAGCTTAGCGTTCGGGACAGGGAGCCAAGAGACCCAGTACTTC. Residues: CASSLAFGTGSQETQYF.

The rearrangement links TRBV19 to TRBJ1-1; 9 bases match TRBD1. The V and J ends lost 4 bases and 4 bases, in that order; junction bases with no gene match: 7. The CDR3 covers 15 residues. Germline loops: CDR1 LNHDA, CDR2 SQIVND (reference sequence). This CDR3 reads CASSTTGGAGTEAFF. The CDR3 DNA follows: TGTGCCAGTAGTACCACAGGGGGCGCGGGCACTGAAGCTTTCTTT.

This clonotype has only one observation. The gene calls are TRBV5-1 and TRBJ2-1; a possible D gene is TRBD2 (7 bases). In germline, CDR1 is SGHRS, CDR2 YFSETQ. There are 14 residues in the CDR3. Trimming removed 7 bases at V and 5 bases at J, with 16 bases between. In DNA, the CDR3 is TGCGCCAGCGAGGGGGGCGGGGGAAACAATGAGCAGTTCTTC. Amino acids: CASEGGGGNNEQFF.

J is TRBJ2-1 and V is TRBV6-5; D is perhaps TRBD2 (5 bases). The CDR3 is 13 amino acids. V was clipped by 6 bases and J by 8 bases, with 14 bases between them. In germline, CDR1 is MNHEY, CDR2 SVGAGI. The CDR3 protein is CASRRRVEDEQFF. The CDR3, as DNA: TGTGCCAGCAGGCGACGGGTGGAGGATGAGCAGTTCTTC.

This clonotype was observed at least ten times. The V and J genes are TRBV7-9 and TRBJ2-1; 11 positions match TRBD2. The V segment lost 10 bases and the J segment 0 bases; nucleotides outside the gene matches: 5. CDR1 SEHNR and CDR2 FQNEAQ come from the germline V gene (reference sequence). The CDR3 is 15 amino acids. The CDR3 is CAITSGGYSYNEQFF. The CDR3 nucleotides read TGTGCCATTACTAGCGGGGGTTACTCCTACAATGAGCAGTTCTTC.

The chain joins TRBV10-3 to TRBJ1-1; D possibly corresponds to TRBD1 (6 bases). Germline V gene lookup returns CDR1 ENHRY and CDR2 SYGVKD. The CDR3 spans 17 residues. V lost 4 bases and J lost 1, with 19 bases in between. The CDR3: CAISAIFLDRWNTEAFF. The CDR3, as DNA: TGTGCCATCAGTGCCATCTTCCTAGACAGGTGGAACACTGAAGCTTTCTTT.

V gene TRBV7-2 combines with J gene TRBJ1-2, with 7 bases aligning to TRBD1. Trimming at V came to 1 base and at J to 5 bases, leaving 13 bases not matched to a gene. The germline V gene encodes CDR1 SGHTA and CDR2 FQGNSA. The CDR3 contains 17 residues. The CDR3 DNA is TGTGCCAGCAGCTTAGGAGGGACAGCCCTAAATAAGTATGGCTACACCTTC. The encoded protein is CASSLGGTALNKYGYTF.

Only a few counts were recorded for this clonotype. This chain joins TRBV28 and TRBJ2-7; D perhaps matches TRBD2 (6 bases). The V gene's germline CDR1 is MDHEN and CDR2 SYDVKM. Trimming removed 4 bases at V and 7 bases at J, with 14 bases between. CDR3 length: 13 amino acids. The CDR3 is CASSSGEGREQYV. The DNA for the CDR3 is TGTGCCAGCAGTTCGGGAGAGGGGCGTGAGCAGTACGTC.

This clonotype has just a few counts. The CDR3 bases are TGTGCCATCAGTCTGCTCACACAATCCGGGGGAGGCTACGAGCAGTACTTC. Its translation: CAISLLTQSGGGYEQYF. This sequence joins TRBV10-3 and TRBJ2-7; possibly TRBD2 for D (6 bases). The length of the CDR3 is 17 residues. CDR1 ENHRY and CDR2 SYGVKD come from the germline V gene. Trimming cost V 5 bases and J 3 bases, with 23 bases left between them.

The rearrangement uses TRBV5-1 and TRBJ2-5, with 7 bases aligning to TRBD2. Germline V gives CDR1 SGHRS, CDR2 YFSETQ. The CDR3 extends over 14 amino acids. Trimming cost V 1 base and J 2 bases; bases outside gene matches: 2. CDR3 in DNA: TGCGCCAGCAGCTTGAGCGGGGTACAAGAGACCCAGTACTTC. As protein: CASSLSGVQETQYF.

This clonotype was seen a handful of times. This chain's CDR3 is CASSSGGLSGYTF. Here the CDR3 DNA reads TGTGCCAGCAGCTCGGGAGGGCTTAGTGGCTACACCTTC. The chain couples TRBV7-9 to TRBJ1-2; D remains unclear. Trimming removed 4 bases at V and 7 bases at J, with 13 bases between. CDR3 length: 13 residues. From germline, CDR1 is SEHNR and CDR2 FQNEAQ (reference sequence).

The table lists this clonotype with many counts. This sequence joins TRBV7-2 and TRBJ2-5; no firm D call. The V end lost 5 bases, the J end lost 0 bases, and 10 bases lay between the germline ends. This CDR3 has 14 amino acids. Germline V gene sequence: CDR1 SGHTA, CDR2 FQGNSA. CDR3 sequence reads: CASSHRRYQETQYF. The CDR3 bases are TGTGCCAGCAGCCATCGCCGTTACCAAGAGACCCAGTACTTC.

The CDR3 sequence: CASSGRGLARGYTF. The CDR3 nucleotides read TGTGCCAGCAGCGGCAGGGGGCTCGCAAGAGGCTACACCTTC. The chain joins TRBV7-9 to TRBJ1-2; 8 bases are a match to TRBD1. Unmatched junction bases numbered 10, after V lost 5 bases and J lost 8 bases. This CDR3 spans 14 amino acids. CDR1 and CDR2 (germline): SEHNR, FQNEAQ (reference sequence).

This clonotype appeared a few times. J is TRBJ2-5 and V is TRBV20-1; 11 nucleotides match TRBD2. Germline values: CDR1 DFQATT, CDR2 SNEGSKA (reference sequence). V gave up 4 bases and J gave up 7 bases; unmatched junction bases: 8. This CDR3 region has 14 residues. CDR3 sequence (DNA): TGCAGTGCTAAACTAGCGGGGGCCCGGGGGACCCAGTACTTC. Its translation is CSAKLAGARGTQYF.

This CDR3 is CASSEEGDRWTEAFF. The DNA for the CDR3 is TGTGCCAGCAGTGAGGAAGGTGACAGGTGGACTGAAGCTTTCTTT. V and J are TRBV6-1 and TRBJ1-1; tentatively, D is TRBD1 (6 bases). V lost 3 bases, J lost 5 bases, and 16 bases lay in between. The germline V gene has CDR1 MNHNS and CDR2 SASEGT. The CDR3 covers 15 residues.

This clonotype has at least ten counts. This chain connects TRBV12-3 or TRBV12-4 to TRBJ2-1; D unresolved. This CDR3 is built from 12 residues. Between the trimmed V and J ends, which lost 3 bases and 8 bases, there was a span of 8 bases. DNA for the CDR3: TGTGCCAGCAGTTTCCAAGGGTATGAGCAGTTCTTC. Encoded protein: CASSFQGYEQFF.

This clonotype has just a few counts. The V and J genes are TRBV20-1 and TRBJ1-2, with TRBD1 matching 10 bases. The CDR3 runs 13 residues. The germline V gene encodes CDR1 DFQATT and CDR2 SNEGSKA (reference sequence). V dropped 6 bases and J dropped 9; count of bases not matched to a gene: 10. In DNA form, the CDR3 reads TGCAGTGCAGGGGGGACAGGGGATCCCCGCTACACCTTC. It is translated as CSAGGTGDPRYTF.

This clonotype has a handful of counts. The chain joins TRBV10-3 to TRBJ2-1; 15 bases fit TRBD2. Germline V CDR1 and CDR2: ENHRY, SYGVKD. The CDR3 runs 14 residues. With V trimmed by 6 bases and J by 9 bases, 3 bases remained unmatched. The chain's CDR3 is CAISRTSGGVEQFF. The CDR3 DNA reads TGTGCCATCAGCAGGACTAGCGGGGGGGTTGAGCAGTTCTTC.

This clonotype was seen ten or more times. This chain links TRBV11-2 with TRBJ2-3, with D possibly matching TRBD2 (6 bases). This CDR3 spans 15 amino acids. V was clipped by 5 bases and J by 0 bases, with 12 bases between them. Germline-derived CDR1 and CDR2 are SGHAT and FQNNGV. The CDR3, as DNA: TGTGCCAGCAGCAAGGTGGGGGGTAGCACAGATACGCAGTATTTT. Translating gives CASSKVGGSTDTQYF.